The 10 T cell receptor beta chains below come from one sample, sequenced in a study of Graves' ophthalmopathy and Graves' hyperthyroidism. Researchers took RNA transcripts and amplified TCR beta CDR3 regions from them. The authors performed first-round RT-PCR with HTBI primers and then a second-round multiplex PCR. TCRdb reprocessed the multiplex PCR reads via MiXCR and lists one record per CDR3 protein. The sample includes more than 1,000,000 distinct CDR3 sequences, less than 45% of them seen just once. The sequencing sample was made of peripheral blood or thyroid tissue (not recorded which). All receptors derive from an adult man with Graves' hyperthyroidism.

In its sample, this clonotype was seen a few times. The V gene is TRBV9, the J gene TRBJ2-7; TRBD2 matches 7 bases. The CDR3 is 16 residues long. CDR1 and CDR2 (germline): SGDLS, YYNGEE. Trimming removed 0 bases from V and 3 bases from J; junction bases left unmatched: 9. The chain's CDR3 is CASSVAGGRGVYEQYF. CDR3 nucleotide sequence: TGTGCCAGCAGCGTAGCTGGCGGCCGGGGGGTCTACGAGCAGTACTTC.

This clonotype appeared many times. The rearrangement links TRBV9 to TRBJ2-5, with D possibly matching TRBD2 (6 bases). CDR3 length: 17 amino acids. The germline CDR1 and CDR2 sequences are SGDLS and YYNGEE. The V end lost 0 bases, the J end lost 2 bases, and 17 bases lay between the germline ends. The CDR3 DNA reads as TGTGCCAGCAGCGTAGCTCCCCGGGAGTCGGGGCAAGAGACCCAGTACTTC. Translated: CASSVAPRESGQETQYF.

The CDR3 reads CASSFSTGGNYGYTF. The DNA of the CDR3 is TGTGCCAGCAGCTTCTCGACAGGGGGTAACTATGGCTACACCTTC. This chain links TRBV5-6 with TRBJ1-2; TRBD1 agrees at 9 bases. With 2 bases clipped from V and 1 base from J, the junction kept 3 bases outside the gene matches. Germline V gives CDR1 SGHDT, CDR2 YYEEEE. The CDR3 covers 15 residues.

Worth noting for this clonotype: It is likely a read error, because the conserved phenylalanine at the end of the CDR3 is missing. It is unclear where the CDR3 begins or ends on the DNA, so no DNA is shown, and the CDR3 is as TCRdb lists it. The chain recombines TRBV6-5 with TRBJ1-4; the DNA was not used to check the table's D call, TRBD1. CDR1 is MNHEY, CDR2 SVGAGI, per germline. The CDR3 totals 8 residues, both ends included. The CDR3 is CASSPQGG.

The V gene is TRBV11-1, the J gene TRBJ1-3, with a possible D match to TRBD1 (5 bases). The germline V and J ends were trimmed by 5 bases and 0 bases, with 14 bases remaining between them. CDR3 length equals 16 residues. The germline gives CDR1 SGHAT, CDR2 FQDESV (reference sequence). CDR3 in amino acids: CASSTGTSYSGNTIYF. The CDR3 nucleotides are TGTGCCAGCAGCACGGGGACTTCCTACTCTGGAAACACCATATATTTT.

About this clonotype: The final CDR3 position lacks the conserved phenylalanine or tryptophan, pointing to a likely read error. The V gene is TRBV5-1, the J gene TRBJ2-7; D is unresolved. The length of the CDR3 is 14 residues. Germline CDR1 is SGHRS and CDR2 is YFSETQ. Trimming took off 4 bases at V and 1 base at J, with 12 bases between the two ends. The DNA of the CDR3 is TGCGCCAGCAGCCAGGCTGGTTCTTCCTACGAGCAGTACCTC. It codes for CASSQAGSSYEQYL.

The chain combines TRBV7-8 with TRBJ1-2; 9 bases agree with TRBD1. Germline loops: CDR1 SGHVS, CDR2 FQNEAQ. The CDR3 is made up of 16 amino acids. V dropped 6 bases and J dropped 8; count of bases not matched to a gene: 16. CDR3 sequence reads: CASRSGTGMILRGYTF. The CDR3 DNA follows: TGTGCCAGCAGGTCTGGGACAGGGATGATTCTACGGGGCTACACCTTC.

Only one count was recorded for this clonotype. The chain couples TRBV29-1 to TRBJ1-3, with TRBD1 as a possible D gene (5 bases). With 6 bases removed from V and 8 bases from J, the gap between germline ends came to 8 bases. This CDR3 is built from 10 residues. Germline lookup yields CDR1 SQVTM and CDR2 ANQGSEA. The CDR3 is CSVAGHTIYF. The CDR3 DNA reads TGCAGCGTCGCGGGACACACCATATATTTT.

The chain couples TRBV24-1 to TRBJ2-6; D may be TRBD2 (7 bases). CDR3 length equals 18 residues. V dropped 10 bases and J dropped 0 bases, with 21 bases sitting between them. Per germline, CDR1 KGHDR and CDR2 SFDVKD. The CDR3 loop reads CATSLGGGRPSGANVLTF. CDR3 in DNA: TGTGCCACGTCCCTAGGGGGGGGCAGACCCTCTGGGGCCAACGTCCTGACTTTC.

The V gene is TRBV5-1, the J gene TRBJ2-7, with 15 positions matching TRBD2. CDR1 is SGHRS, CDR2 YFSETQ, per germline. With V trimmed by 3 bases and J by 6 bases, 4 bases remained unmatched. CDR3 size: 15 residues. The CDR3 coding sequence is TGCGCCAGCAGCTCGGGACTAGCGGGAGGTCCCGAGCAGTACTTC. Residues: CASSSGLAGGPEQYF.